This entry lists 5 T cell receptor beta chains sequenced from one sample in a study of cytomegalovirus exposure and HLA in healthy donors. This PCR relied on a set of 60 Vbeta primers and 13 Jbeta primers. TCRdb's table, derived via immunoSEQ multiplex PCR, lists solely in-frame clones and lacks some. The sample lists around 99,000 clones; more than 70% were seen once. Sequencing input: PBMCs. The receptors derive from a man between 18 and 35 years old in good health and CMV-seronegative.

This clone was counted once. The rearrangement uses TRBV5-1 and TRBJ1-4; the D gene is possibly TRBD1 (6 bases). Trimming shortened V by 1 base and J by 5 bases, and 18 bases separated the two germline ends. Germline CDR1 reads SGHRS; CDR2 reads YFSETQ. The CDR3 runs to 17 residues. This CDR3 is CASSLWGGRDRNEKLFF. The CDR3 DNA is TGCGCCAGCAGCTTGTGGGGGGGCCGAGACCGAAATGAAAAACTGTTTTTT.

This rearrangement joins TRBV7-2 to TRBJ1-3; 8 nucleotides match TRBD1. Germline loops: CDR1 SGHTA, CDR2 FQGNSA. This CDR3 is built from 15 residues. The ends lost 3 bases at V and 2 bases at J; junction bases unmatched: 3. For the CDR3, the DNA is TGTGCCAGCAGCTTGGGCAGGGGGCCTGGAAACACCATATATTTT. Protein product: CASSLGRGPGNTIYF.

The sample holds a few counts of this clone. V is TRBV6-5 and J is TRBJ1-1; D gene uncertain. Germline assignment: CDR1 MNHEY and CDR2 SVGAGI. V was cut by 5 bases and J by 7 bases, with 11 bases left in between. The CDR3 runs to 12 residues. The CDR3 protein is CASSHAEGEAFF. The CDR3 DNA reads TGTGCCAGCAGTCACGCCGAGGGTGAAGCTTTCTTT.

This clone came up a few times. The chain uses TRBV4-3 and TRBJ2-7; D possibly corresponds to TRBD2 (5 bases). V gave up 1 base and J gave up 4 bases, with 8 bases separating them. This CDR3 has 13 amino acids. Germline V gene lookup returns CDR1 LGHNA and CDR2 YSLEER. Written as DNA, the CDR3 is TGCGCCAGCAGCCAAGTAAGAGGGTACGAGCAGTACTTC. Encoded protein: CASSQVRGYEQYF.

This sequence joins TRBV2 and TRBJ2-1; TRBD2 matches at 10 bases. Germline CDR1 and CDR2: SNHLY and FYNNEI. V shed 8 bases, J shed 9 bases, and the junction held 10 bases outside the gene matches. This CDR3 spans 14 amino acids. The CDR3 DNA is TGTGCCAGCGTCCTAGCGGGGGCTACAAGTGAGCAGTTCTTC. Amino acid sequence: CASVLAGATSEQFF.